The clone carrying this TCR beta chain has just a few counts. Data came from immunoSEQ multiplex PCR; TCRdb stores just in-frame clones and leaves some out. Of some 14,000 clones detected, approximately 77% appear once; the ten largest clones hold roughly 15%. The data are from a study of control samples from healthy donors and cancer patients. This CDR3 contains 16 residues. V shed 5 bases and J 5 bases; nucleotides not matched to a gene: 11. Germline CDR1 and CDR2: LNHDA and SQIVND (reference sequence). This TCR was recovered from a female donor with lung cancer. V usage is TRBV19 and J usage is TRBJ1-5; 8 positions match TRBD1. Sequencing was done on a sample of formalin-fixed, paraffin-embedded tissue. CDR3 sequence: CASSFRQGRWHQPQHF. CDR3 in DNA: TGTGCCAGTAGTTTTAGACAGGGGAGATGGCATCAGCCCCAGCATTTT.